Presented here are 18 T cell receptor beta chains from one specimen sequenced in a study of tumor-infiltrating lymphocytes in primary liver carcinoma. It was from approximately 20-30 mg of unsorted bulk tissue that RNA and DNA were co-extracted. From around 500 ng total RNA, TCR beta cDNA was generated with a primer in the constant region. Three-round nested multiplex PCR performed with slightly modified ARM-PCR produced the TCR beta libraries. PCR rounds one and two used TRBV1-TRBV30 forward primers with a C-beta reverse primer for around 10 cycles each. TCRdb ran MiXCR on the multiplex PCR reads and lists one entry per CDR3 protein. The sample carries some 110,000 distinct CDR3 sequences, roughly 80% recorded once. Material: liver tumor tissue from sampling region 3. The subset is: tumor region T3, left-lateral pole. The receptors here all came from a man between 40 and 49 years old with primary liver carcinoma and hepatitis B virus infection.

The J gene is TRBJ1-1, the V gene TRBV6-2 or TRBV6-3; D is perhaps TRBD1 (6 bases). Germline V lookup: CDR1 MNHEY, CDR2 SVGEGT. V lost 9 bases and J lost 0, with 14 bases in between. This CDR3 has 14 residues. CDR3 residues: CASWRGGMNTEAFF. In DNA, the CDR3 is TGTGCCAGTTGGCGAGGGGGAATGAACACTGAAGCTTTCTTT.

About this clonotype itself: Its ends do not fully match the called genes, so a read error is possible. The rearrangement links TRBV19 to TRBJ2-5; the D call may be TRBD1 or TRBD2 (5 bases each). Germline V gene data show CDR1 as LNHDA and CDR2 as SQIVND (reference sequence). The CDR3 consists of 14 residues. CDR3: CASSLEGRLETQYF. In DNA, the CDR3 is TGTGCCAGTAGTTTAGAGGGGCGTTTGGAGACCCAGTACTTC.

This sequence joins TRBV5-1 and TRBJ1-1, with a weak D call TRBD1 (6 bases). Germline assignment: CDR1 SGHRS and CDR2 YFSETQ. The germline V and J ends were trimmed by 0 bases and 9 bases, with 18 bases remaining between them. This CDR3 contains 15 residues. The CDR3: CASSLAGGTRTKAFF. The CDR3 region has the DNA TGCGCCAGCAGCTTGGCCGGAGGGACAAGGACTAAAGCTTTCTTT.

As to this clonotype: The missing conserved phenylalanine or tryptophan at the end of this CDR3 makes a read error likely. The chain combines TRBV11-3 with TRBJ2-1, with D unclear. Germline loops: CDR1 SGHNT, CDR2 YENEEA. The CDR3 runs 12 residues. This chain's CDR3 is CASSLIANEQFL. The CDR3 DNA reads TGTGCTAGCAGCTTAATTGCCAATGAGCAGTTCTTA.

As for this clonotype: Compared with germline, one end of the junction differs, possibly owing to a read error. V and J are TRBV5-5 and TRBJ2-3, with 8 bases fitting TRBD1. Germline loops: CDR1 SGHKS, CDR2 YYEKEE (reference sequence). This CDR3 is 17 amino acids long. DNA of the CDR3: TGTGCCAGCAGCTTGCATCAGGGGGCGGTACGCACAAATACGCAGTATTTT. Its translation is CASSLHQGAVRTNTQYF.

The V and J genes are TRBV29-1 and TRBJ1-1, with no clear D. Germline CDR1 SQVTM, CDR2 ANQGSEA. Trimming removed 8 bases at V and 1 base at J, with 14 bases between. This CDR3 spans 13 amino acids. In DNA, the CDR3 is TGCAGCACTCAGAGTAAGAAGAACACTGAAGCTTTCTTT. Translated: CSTQSKKNTEAFF.

The chain carries TRBV7-8 and TRBJ2-5; maybe TRBD2 (6 bases). Germline lookup yields CDR1 SGHVS and CDR2 FQNEAQ. The CDR3 runs 13 residues. Trimming stripped 10 bases from V and 7 bases from J, with 19 bases between. The CDR3: CANTTVGGGTQYF. The CDR3 coding sequence is TGTGCCAACACCACCGTGGGGGGTGGGACCCAGTACTTC.

As for this clonotype: At one end, the junction sequence differs from germline, possibly due to a read error. The V call is TRBV10-3, the J call TRBJ1-2; D gene uncertain. The germline CDR1 and CDR2 sequences are ENHRY and SYGVKD. The CDR3 has 14 residues. This CDR3 is CAIGESTQGYGYTF. CDR3 in DNA: TGTGCCATCGGTGAGTCTACTCAAGGTTATGGCTACACCTTC.

Details on this clonotype: Sequence at one end of the junction differs from germline and may be a read error. The gene calls are TRBV6-6 and TRBJ1-2; tentative D call: TRBD1 (5 bases). Germline lookup yields CDR1 MNHNY and CDR2 SVGAGI (reference sequence). The CDR3 has 14 amino acids. The CDR3 loop reads CANSSQGVGYGYTF. Written as DNA, the CDR3 is TGTGCCAACAGTTCACAAGGGGTTGGCTATGGCTACACCTTC.

Notes on this clonotype: This could be a read error, since a much larger clone is one nucleotide away. The J gene is TRBJ2-1, the V gene TRBV7-9, with 9 bases lining up with TRBD2. Germline V lookup: CDR1 SEHNR, CDR2 FQNEAQ (reference sequence). The CDR3 runs to 15 residues. CDR3 DNA: TGTGCCAGCAACTTAGTGGCGGGAGGGAGGAATGAGCAGTTCTTC. Its protein is CASNLVAGGRNEQFF.

This clonotype was observed many times. The chain carries TRBV28 and TRBJ1-1; D remains unclear. The CDR3 contains 12 residues. Germline lookup yields CDR1 MDHEN and CDR2 SYDVKM. V lost 2 bases and J lost 7, with 8 bases in between. The CDR3 region is CASSLGDGEAFF. The DNA for the CDR3 is TGTGCCAGCAGTTTAGGTGACGGTGAAGCTTTCTTT.

Only a few counts were recorded for this clonotype. A single base separates this from a much larger clone, so it may be a read error. The chain employs TRBV5-1 and TRBJ2-3, with D perhaps matching TRBD2 (7 bases). Trimming stripped 0 bases from V and 4 bases from J, with 21 bases between. CDR1 SGHRS and CDR2 YFSETQ come from the germline V gene. This CDR3 is 18 amino acids long. Written as DNA, the CDR3 is TGCGCCAGCAGCTTGGGACAGGCCCGTGGACTAGTCTCAGATACGCAGTATTTT. Translation: CASSLGQARGLVSDTQYF.

The chain joins TRBV6-2 or TRBV6-3 to TRBJ2-7; no clear D. Germline values: CDR1 MNHEY, CDR2 SVGEGT. The CDR3 has 13 residues. Between the trimmed V and J ends, which lost 2 bases and 2 bases, there was a span of 7 bases. The CDR3 protein is CASSYEPPYEQYF. CDR3 DNA: TGTGCCAGCAGTTACGAGCCTCCCTACGAGCAGTACTTC.

The sample holds one count of this clonotype. At one end, the junction sequence differs from germline, possibly due to a read error. The chain couples TRBV4-2 to TRBJ1-1; D uncertain. CDR3 length: 14 amino acids. The germline V gene encodes CDR1 LGHNA and CDR2 YNFKEQ. CDR3 sequence: CASSQDHGNIEAFF. The CDR3 coding sequence is TGTGCCAGCAGCCAAGATCATGGGAACATTGAAGCTTTCTTT.

The rearrangement joins TRBV6-5 to TRBJ2-5, with D perhaps TRBD2 (5 bases). Trimming took off 11 bases at V and 3 bases at J, with 22 bases between the two ends. The CDR3 spans 15 residues. The germline V gene encodes CDR1 MNHEY and CDR2 SVGAGI. The CDR3 sequence is CAGSYSTGKEETQYF. CDR3 nucleotides: TGTGCCGGGAGTTACTCGACGGGGAAGGAAGAGACCCAGTACTTC.

About this clonotype itself: A read error may produce the germline difference seen at one junction end. The genes are TRBV11-3 and TRBJ2-1; D may match TRBD1 or TRBD2 (6 bases each). The CDR3 extends over 16 amino acids. Germline CDR1 reads SGHNT; CDR2 reads YENEEA. The CDR3 loop reads CASNLGGSPMYNERFF. In nucleotides, the CDR3 is TGTGCCAGCAACTTAGGGGGGTCCCCTATGTACAATGAGCGGTTCTTC.

The V and J genes are TRBV28 and TRBJ1-5; D is perhaps TRBD1 (5 bases). Germline loops: CDR1 MDHEN, CDR2 SYDVKM. This CDR3 has 14 residues. The V gene lost 7 bases and the J gene lost 6 bases, with 16 bases spanning the gap. The CDR3: CASNIQGATQPQHF. DNA of the CDR3: TGTGCCAGCAATATCCAGGGAGCTACTCAGCCCCAGCATTTT.

Remarks on this clonotype: No conserved phenylalanine or tryptophan is present at the end of the CDR3, so a read error is the likely explanation. The chain joins TRBV6-5 to TRBJ1-1; 9 bases line up with TRBD1. V shed 8 bases, J shed 6 bases, and the junction held 16 bases outside the gene matches. The CDR3 sequence is 16 residues long. Germline V gives CDR1 MNHEY, CDR2 SVGAGI. The CDR3 nucleotides read TGTGCCAGCGGTTCGTACAGGGGGCTTAGGGAGGCTGAAGCTTTCTCT. Translated, it gives CASGSYRGLREAEAFS.